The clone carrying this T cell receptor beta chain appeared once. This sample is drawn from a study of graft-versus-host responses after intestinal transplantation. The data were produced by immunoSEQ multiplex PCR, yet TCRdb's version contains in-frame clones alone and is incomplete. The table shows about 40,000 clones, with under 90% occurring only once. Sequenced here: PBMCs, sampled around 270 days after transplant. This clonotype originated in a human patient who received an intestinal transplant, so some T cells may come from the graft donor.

The CDR3 reads CASSLIYRETQYF. CDR3 sequence (DNA): TGCGCCAGCAGCTTGATTTACCGTGAGACCCAGTACTTC. This rearrangement joins TRBV5-1 to TRBJ2-5, with D unclear. V was cut by 1 base and J by 5 bases, with 9 bases left in between. Looked up from germline, CDR1 is SGHRS and CDR2 is YFSETQ. The CDR3 covers 13 residues. Combining the CDR3 with reference TRBV5-1 and TRBJ2-5 gives the whole variable domain KAGVTQTPRYLIKTRGQQVTLSCSPISGHRSVSWYQQTPGQGLQFLFEYFSETQRNKGNFPGRFSGRQFSNSRSEMNVSTLELGDSALYLCASSLIYRETQYFGPGTRLLVL.